The source of this T cell receptor (beta chain) is a study of T cells in Graves' hyperthyroidism and ophthalmopathy. Overall study findings and caveats: The majority of expanded thyroid clonotypes above 0.001 also appeared in blood.

About this clonotype: The antigen is not known.

Authors of the study amplified TCR beta CDR3 regions from RNA transcripts. Using the HTBI primer set, a first-round RT-PCR was run on the TCR CDR3. TCRdb used MiXCR to reprocess the multiplex PCR reads, holding one entry per CDR3 protein. The sample includes some 150,000 distinct CDR3 sequences, approximately 20% seen only once; the top ten take around 70%. The V gene's germline CDR1 is SGHTA and CDR2 FQGNSA. The CDR3 totals 13 residues. The ends were cut back, 4 bases at V and 8 bases at J, with 14 bases in the middle. Aged 18 to 65, the patients had hyperthyroidism that was newly diagnosed and had lasted under 2 months. The sample of blood was obtained at first hyperthyroidism diagnosis (before any ophthalmopathy symptoms). This sample holds PBMCs from roughly 10 ml fresh peripheral blood.

The specimen sequenced was blood. The TCR originated in a woman between 45 and 65 years old with Graves' hyperthyroidism that later progressed to Graves' ophthalmopathy. V usage is TRBV7-2 and J usage is TRBJ1-2; D remains unclear. The CDR3 DNA reads TGTGCCAGCAGCTCAGCCGCAATGTACGGCTACACCTTC. It encodes CASSSAAMYGYTF.